These 17 T cell receptor beta chains were all obtained from the same sample, sequenced in a study of shared clonotypes between healthy human individuals. Using immunoSEQ multiplex PCR, the repertoire was profiled, and TCRdb retains in-frame clones only, with some absent. The sample carries approximately 2.1 million clones, approximately 95% recorded once. Sequencing input: naive CD4+ T cells from PBMCs. Sample subset: CD45RA+ positively selected. The receptors here all came from a man aged 18 to 35 in good health. Some clones in this sample may be carry-over from other donors' samples.

The V gene is TRBV7-2, the J gene TRBJ1-2; tentative D call: TRBD1 (5 bases). Trimming stripped 3 bases from V and 8 bases from J, with 19 bases between. Germline V gene data show CDR1 as SGHTA and CDR2 as FQGNSA. The CDR3 runs to 15 residues. The CDR3 DNA follows: TGTGCCAGCAGCTTCCTCCGGGGCTGGGGTGAGGGCTACACCTTC. Its translation: CASSFLRGWGEGYTF.

The chain is built from TRBV19 and TRBJ2-3, with D possibly being TRBD1 (5 bases). The CDR3 is 13 residues long. Germline assignment: CDR1 LNHDA and CDR2 SQIVND (reference sequence). V was clipped by 3 bases and J by 2 bases, with 6 bases between them. The CDR3 DNA reads as TGTGCCAGTAGTATGACAGTCACAGATACGCAGTATTTT. This translates into CASSMTVTDTQYF. The full variable domain, with the rest looked up from reference TRBV19 and TRBJ2-3, is DGGITQSPKYLFRKEGQNVTLSCEQNLNHDAMYWYRQDPGQGLRLIYYSQIVNDFQKGDIAEGYSVSREKKESFPLTVTSAQKNPTAFYLCASSMTVTDTQYFGPGTRLTVL.

The J gene is TRBJ1-2, the V gene TRBV28, with TRBD1 identical over 8 bases. The V gene end was trimmed by 5 bases and the J gene end by 5 bases; junction bases not matched to a gene: 10. The V gene's germline CDR1 is MDHEN and CDR2 SYDVKM. This CDR3 comprises 15 residues. CDR3 nucleotide sequence: TGTGCCAGCAGTAAACCAGGGGGCTCACGGTATGGCTACACCTTC. The encoded protein is CASSKPGGSRYGYTF.

V and J are TRBV5-1 and TRBJ1-5; D not resolved. In germline, CDR1 is SGHRS, CDR2 YFSETQ. This CDR3 has 15 amino acids. Trimming cost V 4 bases and J 1 base, with 12 bases left between them. In nucleotides, the CDR3 is TGCGCCAGCAGCCCCGATGGCAGGAGCAATCAGCCCCAGCATTTT. Amino acids: CASSPDGRSNQPQHF.

This chain uses TRBV7-2 with TRBJ2-3, with 7 bases aligning to TRBD2. Per the germline V gene, CDR1 is SGHTA and CDR2 is FQGNSA. V was pared by 5 bases and J by 6 bases, with 14 bases of the junction left unmatched. The CDR3 contains 16 residues. The CDR3 nucleotides read TGTGCCAGCAGCATCTCTAGCGGAGACTACGGGGATACGCAGTATTTT. Encoded protein: CASSISSGDYGDTQYF. Supplemented by reference TRBV7-2 and TRBJ2-3, the full variable domain reads GAGVSQSPSNKVTEKGKDVELRCDPISGHTALYWYRQSLGQGLEFLIYFQGNSAPDKSGLPSDRFSAERTGGSVSTLTIQRTQQEDSAVYLCASSISSGDYGDTQYFGPGTRLTVL.

The chain combines TRBV2 with TRBJ2-3; tentative D call: TRBD2 (5 bases). The germline V gene has CDR1 SNHLY and CDR2 FYNNEI. V was clipped by 4 bases and J by 3 bases, with 5 bases between them. The CDR3 totals 12 residues. The CDR3 loop is CASSAGTDTQYF. The CDR3 region has the DNA TGTGCCAGCAGTGCGGGAACAGATACGCAGTATTTT. Using reference TRBV2 and TRBJ2-3 for the parts outside the CDR3, the full variable domain is EPEVTQTPSHQVTQMGQEVILRCVPISNHLYFYWYRQILGQKVEFLVSFYNNEISEKSEIFDDQFSVERPDGSNFTLKIRSTKLEDSAMYFCASSAGTDTQYFGPGTRLTVL.

Notes on this clone: In the same sample, other DNA sequences code for this CDR3. V usage is TRBV28 and J usage is TRBJ1-2, with a possible D match to TRBD1 (6 bases). CDR1 is MDHEN, CDR2 SYDVKM, per germline. V was clipped by 3 bases and J by 8 bases, with 10 bases between them. The CDR3 contains 12 residues. CDR3 amino acids: CASSLSQGGYTF. The CDR3 region has the DNA TGTGCCAGCAGTTTGTCCCAGGGGGGCTACACCTTC.

This chain uses TRBV2 with TRBJ2-3; TRBD2 matches at 8 bases. After removal of 6 bases from V and 2 bases from J, the junction contained 7 bases not matched to a gene. Germline CDR1 is SNHLY and CDR2 is FYNNEI. The CDR3 runs to 15 residues. The CDR3 spells CASRGAGVDTDTQYF. CDR3 DNA: TGTGCCAGCAGGGGAGCGGGAGTCGACACAGATACGCAGTATTTT.

DNA of the CDR3: TGTGCCAGCAGTTTATCGGGAGGCGTTGACAGTAGCTCCTACGAGCAGTACTTC. This encodes CASSLSGGVDSSSYEQYF. The gene calls are TRBV28 and TRBJ2-7; 7 bases line up with TRBD2. V shed 1 base, J shed 0 bases, and the junction held 12 bases outside the gene matches. The CDR3 totals 18 residues. The germline V gene encodes CDR1 MDHEN and CDR2 SYDVKM.

V usage is TRBV28 and J usage is TRBJ1-6, with D tentatively TRBD1 (5 bases). Germline lookup yields CDR1 MDHEN and CDR2 SYDVKM. V dropped 6 bases and J dropped 4 bases, with 16 bases sitting between them. This CDR3 region has 16 residues. The CDR3 bases are TGTGCCAGCAGCCTCACAGGACGGTTGTATAATTCACCCCTCCACTTT. It yields the protein CASSLTGRLYNSPLHF.

The chain combines TRBV2 with TRBJ1-4, with D possibly matching TRBD1 (6 bases). Trimming shortened V by 5 bases and J by 0 bases, and 10 bases separated the two germline ends. The CDR3 is made up of 15 amino acids. Germline loops: CDR1 SNHLY, CDR2 FYNNEI. CDR3 sequence reads: CASSRDTATNEKLFF. Written as DNA, the CDR3 is TGTGCCAGCAGTCGGGACACTGCAACTAATGAAAAACTGTTTTTT. Supplemented by reference TRBV2 and TRBJ1-4, the full variable domain reads EPEVTQTPSHQVTQMGQEVILRCVPISNHLYFYWYRQILGQKVEFLVSFYNNEISEKSEIFDDQFSVERPDGSNFTLKIRSTKLEDSAMYFCASSRDTATNEKLFFGSGTQLSVL.

V usage is TRBV6-5 and J usage is TRBJ2-5; D ambiguous. The CDR3 runs to 13 residues. Germline V CDR1 and CDR2: MNHEY, SVGAGI. V dropped 1 base and J dropped 5 bases, with 8 bases sitting between them. The CDR3 DNA reads TGTGCCAGCAGTTACTTACCTTGGGAGACCCAGTACTTC. It yields the protein CASSYLPWETQYF.

The chain joins TRBV5-5 to TRBJ2-1, with TRBD1 identical over 7 bases. Losses at the gene ends were 0 bases for V and 3 bases for J; bases not matched to a gene: 6. Per germline, CDR1 SGHKS and CDR2 YYEKEE (reference sequence). This CDR3 has 16 amino acids. CDR3 region: CASSLEGAAYYNEQFF. CDR3 nucleotides: TGTGCCAGCAGCTTGGAGGGGGCAGCTTACTACAATGAGCAGTTCTTC.

The rearrangement joins TRBV2 to TRBJ2-3; D not certain. The germline V gene has CDR1 SNHLY and CDR2 FYNNEI. The CDR3 extends over 15 amino acids. Trimming pared 2 bases from V and 0 bases from J, leaving 9 bases between. The CDR3 spells CASSEIGSSTDTQYF. CDR3 sequence (DNA): TGTGCCAGCAGTGAAATCGGGTCTAGCACAGATACGCAGTATTTT.

This clone was detected once. The chain recombines TRBV14 with TRBJ2-7, with 12 nucleotides matching TRBD2. V trimming: 4 bases; J trimming: 5 bases; junction bases outside the gene matches: 6. Germline V gives CDR1 SGHDN, CDR2 FVKESK. The CDR3 has 15 residues. The CDR3: CASSPSGRGFDEQYF. Here the CDR3 DNA reads TGTGCCAGCAGCCCTAGCGGGAGGGGGTTCGACGAGCAGTACTTC.

This chain joins TRBV5-4 and TRBJ2-7; tentatively, D is TRBD1 (5 bases). The germline V gene encodes CDR1 SGHNT and CDR2 YYREEE (reference sequence). The CDR3 extends over 15 amino acids. The V end lost 3 bases, the J end lost 2 bases, and 15 bases lay between the germline ends. In DNA, the CDR3 is TGTGCCAGCAGCTCTAAGACCGACAGTCCCTACGAGCAGTACTTC. It encodes CASSSKTDSPYEQYF.

V gene TRBV23-1 combines with J gene TRBJ2-7; TRBD1 aligns across 11 bases. TRBV23-1 qualifies as an ORF whose function is uncertain. This CDR3 has 15 residues. The V segment lost 8 bases and the J segment 1 base; nucleotides outside the gene matches: 7. The DNA for the CDR3 is TGCGCCAGCCCCCCGGGGACAGGGGGGTCCTACGAGCAGTACTTC. This gives the protein CASPPGTGGSYEQYF.